This T cell receptor beta chain originates from a study of T cells in Graves' hyperthyroidism and ophthalmopathy. Study context: Before treatment of any kind, peripheral blood was taken at initial diagnosis. General study findings and limits: The model made its ophthalmopathy prediction, and onset followed a median approximately six months later.

Trimming left V 5 bases short and J 8 bases short, with 18 bases between. The germline gives CDR1 MNHEY, CDR2 SMNVEV (reference sequence). This CDR3 has 14 residues. Comments on this clonotype: Its specificity is unknown.

There were TCR beta CDR3 regions amplified from RNA transcripts. Primed by the HTBI set, a first-round RT-PCR was run on the TCR CDR3. A single record per CDR3 protein comes from TCRdb applying MiXCR to the multiplex PCR reads. The sample carries a few hundred thousand distinct CDR3 sequences, less than 25% recorded once. The definition of stable Graves' hyperthyroidism was no ophthalmopathy progression within 18 months. The receptor comes from a young man with Graves' hyperthyroidism. The V and J genes are TRBV27 and TRBJ1-1, with D unresolved. Sequencing was performed on blood. Written as DNA, the CDR3 is TGTGCCAGCAGTCCAACGGGCCAATTAAAGGAAGCTTTCTTT. Protein sequence: CASSPTGQLKEAFF.